Following are 5 T cell receptor beta chains from one sample sequenced in a study of monozygotic twins with inflammatory bowel disease. TCRdb re-called the 5' RACE reads, yielding one record per CDR3 amino acid sequence without DNA. This sample's table has under 200,000 distinct CDR3 sequences. Material: blood. The receptors come from a human donor with ulcerative colitis or Crohn's disease, or a healthy co-twin of an affected twin (not recorded which).

The CDR3 is CASSLVAALGQFF. This chain joins TRBV5-1 and TRBJ2-1; TCRdb proposes TRBD1, but this gene call is untestable without DNA. Germline assignment: CDR1 SGHRS and CDR2 YFSETQ. There are 13 residues in the CDR3. Full variable domain (rest looked up from reference TRBV5-1 and TRBJ2-1): KAGVTQTPRYLIKTRGQQVTLSCSPISGHRSVSWYQQTPGQGLQFLFEYFSETQRNKGNFPGRFSGRQFSNSRSEMNVSTLELGDSALYLCASSLVAALGQFFGPGTRLTVL.

The rearrangement joins TRBV28 to TRBJ2-5; with no DNA, the TCRdb D assignment of TRBD2 cannot be verified. Germline CDR1 is MDHEN and CDR2 is SYDVKM. This CDR3 region has 14 residues. The CDR3 loop is CASSLVGGKKTQYF.

The chain is built from TRBV4-2 and TRBJ2-5; the D gene TCRdb calls, TRBD2, cannot be checked with no DNA. The germline V gene has CDR1 LGHNA and CDR2 YNFKEQ. The CDR3 has 14 residues. CDR3 region: CASSQVGRWETQYF.

The chain links TRBV20-1 to TRBJ2-7; TCRdb reports TRBD1, a call that lacks DNA to check it against. This CDR3 has 15 residues. CDR1 and CDR2 from the germline V gene are DFQATT and SNEGSKA (reference sequence). CDR3 sequence reads: CSAEEPGQMSYEQYF.

The chain links TRBV18 to TRBJ2-1; the D gene TCRdb calls, TRBD1, cannot be checked with no DNA. The CDR3 has 13 residues. Germline CDR1 and CDR2: KGHSH and LQKENI. CDR3 sequence: CASHRDRDTEQFF. Looking up the rest from reference TRBV18 and TRBJ2-1 gives the full variable domain: NAGVMQNPRHLVRRRGQEARLRCSPMKGHSHVYWYRQLPEEGLKFMVYLQKENIIDESGMPKERFSAEFPKEGPSILRIQQVVRGDSAAYFCASHRDRDTEQFFGPGTRLTVL.